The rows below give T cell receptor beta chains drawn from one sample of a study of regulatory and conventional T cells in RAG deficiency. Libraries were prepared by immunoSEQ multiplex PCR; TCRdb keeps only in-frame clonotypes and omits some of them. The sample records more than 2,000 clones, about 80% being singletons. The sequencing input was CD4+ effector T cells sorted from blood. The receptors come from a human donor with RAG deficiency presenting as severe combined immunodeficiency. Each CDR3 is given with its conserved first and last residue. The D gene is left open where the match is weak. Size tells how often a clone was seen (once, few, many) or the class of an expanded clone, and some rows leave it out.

cdr3_nt: TGCGCCAGCAGCTATGAGGGTTGGGTTGGTGGCTACACCTTC
cdr3_aa: CASSYEGWVGGYTF
clone_size: NA
j_call: TRBJ1-2
d_call: NA
v_call: TRBV4-3

cdr3_nt: TGTGCCAGCAGCCCCCGGTCGGGGGGCGAAGAGACCCAGTACTTC
cdr3_aa: CASSPRSGGEETQYF
clone_size: NA
j_call: TRBJ2-5
d_call: NA
v_call: TRBV11-3

cdr3_nt: TGCAGTGCAACGGGCCGCACTGAAGCTTTCTTT
cdr3_aa: CSATGRTEAFF
clone_size: NA
j_call: TRBJ1-1
d_call: NA
v_call: TRBV20-1

cdr3_nt: TGTGCCAGCAGTTTCCTCGGTTACTATGGCTACACCTTC
cdr3_aa: CASSFLGYYGYTF
clone_size: NA
j_call: TRBJ1-2
d_call: NA
v_call: TRBV27

cdr3_nt: TGTGCCAGCAGCCCGCCGGAAGGAGGATCGATGAACACTGAAGCTTTCTTT
cdr3_aa: CASSPPEGGSMNTEAFF
clone_size: NA
j_call: TRBJ1-1
d_call: NA
v_call: TRBV28

cdr3_nt: TGTGCCTGGGGGACCTACGAGCAGTACTTC
cdr3_aa: CAWGTYEQYF
clone_size: NA
j_call: TRBJ2-7
d_call: NA
v_call: TRBV30

cdr3_nt: TGTGCCTGGACCGGAGGGGACAACCACCATGGTACGCAGTATTTT
cdr3_aa: CAWTGGDNHHGTQYF
clone_size: NA
j_call: TRBJ2-3
d_call: NA
v_call: TRBV30

cdr3_nt: TGTGCCAGCAGCCAAGTCGGGCAGGTTGTCCACGAGCAGTACTTC
cdr3_aa: CASSQVGQVVHEQYF
clone_size: few
j_call: TRBJ2-7
d_call: NA
v_call: TRBV4-2

cdr3_nt: TGTGCCAGCAGCTTAGGGACGCCGACGACCGGGACTTACAATGAGCAGTTCTTC
cdr3_aa: CASSLGTPTTGTYNEQFF
clone_size: once
j_call: TRBJ2-1
d_call: NA
v_call: TRBV7-2

cdr3_nt: TGTGCCAGCAGCTTATTGGGGGGCATCGGCAATCAGCCCCAGCATTTT
cdr3_aa: CASSLLGGIGNQPQHF
clone_size: NA
j_call: TRBJ1-5
d_call: NA
v_call: TRBV7-2

cdr3_nt: TGTGCCAGCAGCTTAGCTCTAGCGGGAGGCCCCTCCACAGATACGCAGTATTTT
cdr3_aa: CASSLALAGGPSTDTQYF
clone_size: NA
j_call: TRBJ2-3
d_call: TRBD2
v_call: TRBV7-2

cdr3_nt: TGTGCCAGCAGCAAAGCTTATAAGGTGCCACAAAGTCGGGCCAACGTCCTGACTTTC
cdr3_aa: CASSKAYKVPQSRANVLTF
clone_size: NA
j_call: TRBJ2-6
d_call: NA
v_call: TRBV7-7

cdr3_nt: TGTGCCAGCAGCCAAGGTCCCGTCCCTCGGACGCACTCCTACGAGCAGTACTTC
cdr3_aa: CASSQGPVPRTHSYEQYF
clone_size: NA
j_call: TRBJ2-7
d_call: NA
v_call: TRBV4-2

cdr3_nt: TGTGCCAGCTCACCAGGTGGGGGCCTCGGAGAGACCCAGTACTTC
cdr3_aa: CASSPGGGLGETQYF
clone_size: NA
j_call: TRBJ2-5
d_call: NA
v_call: TRBV18

cdr3_nt: TGTGCCAGCAGTTACCAGGCCGAGACCAATGAGCAGTTCTTC
cdr3_aa: CASSYQAETNEQFF
clone_size: NA
j_call: TRBJ2-1
d_call: NA
v_call: TRBV6-6

cdr3_nt: TGTGCCAGCAGCCAAGAGGCCCTATTAGCTAACTATGGCTACACCTTC
cdr3_aa: CASSQEALLANYGYTF
clone_size: NA
j_call: TRBJ1-2
d_call: NA
v_call: TRBV4-1

cdr3_nt: TGTGCCAGCAGACCGACAGGGGAAGAGACCCAGTACTTC
cdr3_aa: CASRPTGEETQYF
clone_size: NA
j_call: TRBJ2-5
d_call: TRBD1
v_call: TRBV6-1

cdr3_nt: TGTGCCAGCAGCTTAGGATCTCGATCCTACAATGAGCAGTTCTTC
cdr3_aa: CASSLGSRSYNEQFF
clone_size: NA
j_call: TRBJ2-1
d_call: NA
v_call: TRBV11-3

cdr3_nt: TGTGCCAGCAGTGAGTTCCCATTGGGTACCCAGTACTTC
cdr3_aa: CASSEFPLGTQYF
clone_size: NA
j_call: TRBJ2-5
d_call: NA
v_call: TRBV2

cdr3_nt: TGTGCCAGCAGTTGGACAGGGGCGGCTGGGGCCAACGTCCTGACTTTC
cdr3_aa: CASSWTGAAGANVLTF
clone_size: NA
j_call: TRBJ2-6
d_call: TRBD1
v_call: TRBV28

cdr3_nt: TGTGCCAGCAGTTTGCGACAGGGGACAGATACGCAGTATTTT
cdr3_aa: CASSLRQGTDTQYF
clone_size: NA
j_call: TRBJ2-3
d_call: TRBD1
v_call: TRBV27

cdr3_nt: TGTGCCAGCGTGAAGGGCTACGAGCAGTACTTC
cdr3_aa: CASVKGYEQYF
clone_size: NA
j_call: TRBJ2-7
d_call: NA
v_call: TRBV6-1

cdr3_nt: TGTGCCAGCAGCTCCCGGGACAGGGGAGGGAATGAGCAGTTCTTC
cdr3_aa: CASSSRDRGGNEQFF
clone_size: NA
j_call: TRBJ2-1
d_call: TRBD1
v_call: TRBV11-3

cdr3_nt: TGTGCCAGCAGTGACGAGCCAAGGGCGGGATTCGGGGTAGATGAGCAGTTCTTC
cdr3_aa: CASSDEPRAGFGVDEQFF
clone_size: NA
j_call: TRBJ2-1
d_call: NA
v_call: TRBV9

cdr3_nt: TGCAGTGCAAGACAGGTCTACGAGCAGTACTTC
cdr3_aa: CSARQVYEQYF
clone_size: NA
j_call: TRBJ2-7
d_call: NA
v_call: TRBV20-1

cdr3_nt: TGTGCCACCAGCACCGGGACAGGGGACACCGGGGAGCTGTTTTTT
cdr3_aa: CATSTGTGDTGELFF
clone_size: NA
j_call: TRBJ2-2
d_call: TRBD1
v_call: TRBV15

cdr3_nt: TGTGCCAGCAGCTTGGAGGACAGGCCCTACTATGGCTACACCTTC
cdr3_aa: CASSLEDRPYYGYTF
clone_size: NA
j_call: TRBJ1-2
d_call: TRBD1
v_call: TRBV5-6

cdr3_nt: TGTGCCAGCACCCAATGGGGGGCGCGGTACAATGAGCAGTTCTTC
cdr3_aa: CASTQWGARYNEQFF
clone_size: NA
j_call: TRBJ2-1
d_call: NA
v_call: TRBV27

cdr3_nt: TGTGCCAGCAGTCGGGCAATGGGGTATAGCAATCAGCCCCAGCATTTT
cdr3_aa: CASSRAMGYSNQPQHF
clone_size: NA
j_call: TRBJ1-5
d_call: NA
v_call: TRBV27

cdr3_nt: TGCGCCAGCGCCTCGGGCAGCGCGAACACCGGGGAGCTGTTTTTT
cdr3_aa: CASASGSANTGELFF
clone_size: NA
j_call: TRBJ2-2
d_call: NA
v_call: TRBV5-1

cdr3_nt: TGTGCCAGCAGCTTATTAGCATCGGTGCCTGAGCAGTTCTTC
cdr3_aa: CASSLLASVPEQFF
clone_size: few
j_call: TRBJ2-1
d_call: NA
v_call: TRBV7-9

cdr3_nt: TGTGCCAGCAGCTTAGGATCCGGGGACCGTGGGGGTAAACTGTTTTTT
cdr3_aa: CASSLGSGDRGGKLFF
clone_size: NA
j_call: TRBJ1-4
d_call: NA
v_call: TRBV7-9

cdr3_nt: TGTGCCAGCAGTTCAGGCTTGGTTCCACTTTCACCCCTCCACTTT
cdr3_aa: CASSSGLVPLSPLHF
clone_size: once
j_call: TRBJ1-6
d_call: NA
v_call: TRBV27

cdr3_nt: TGCAGCGTTGGAGGGGATACGCAGTATTTT
cdr3_aa: CSVGGDTQYF
clone_size: NA
j_call: TRBJ2-3
d_call: NA
v_call: TRBV29-1

cdr3_nt: TGCGCCAGCAGCCTTCACCCCCGGGACAGGGGTGGCACTGAAGCTTTCTTT
cdr3_aa: CASSLHPRDRGGTEAFF
clone_size: NA
j_call: TRBJ1-1
d_call: TRBD1
v_call: TRBV4-1

cdr3_nt: TGTGCCAGCTCACCTAAGGCACAGCACCGGGCCAAAAACATTCAGTACTTC
cdr3_aa: CASSPKAQHRAKNIQYF
clone_size: NA
j_call: TRBJ2-4
d_call: NA
v_call: TRBV18